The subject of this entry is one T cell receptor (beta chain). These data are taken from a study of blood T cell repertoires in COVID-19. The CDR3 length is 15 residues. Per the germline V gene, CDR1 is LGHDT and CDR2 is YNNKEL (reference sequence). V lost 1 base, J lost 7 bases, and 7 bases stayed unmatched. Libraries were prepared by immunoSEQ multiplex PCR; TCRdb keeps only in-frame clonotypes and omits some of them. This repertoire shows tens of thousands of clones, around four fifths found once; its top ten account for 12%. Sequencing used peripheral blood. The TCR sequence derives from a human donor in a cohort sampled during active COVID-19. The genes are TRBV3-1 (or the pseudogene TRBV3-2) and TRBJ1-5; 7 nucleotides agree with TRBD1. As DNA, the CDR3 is TGTGCCAGCAGCCAAGGCGTGACAGGGCGGCAGCCCCAGCATTTT. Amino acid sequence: CASSQGVTGRQPQHF.